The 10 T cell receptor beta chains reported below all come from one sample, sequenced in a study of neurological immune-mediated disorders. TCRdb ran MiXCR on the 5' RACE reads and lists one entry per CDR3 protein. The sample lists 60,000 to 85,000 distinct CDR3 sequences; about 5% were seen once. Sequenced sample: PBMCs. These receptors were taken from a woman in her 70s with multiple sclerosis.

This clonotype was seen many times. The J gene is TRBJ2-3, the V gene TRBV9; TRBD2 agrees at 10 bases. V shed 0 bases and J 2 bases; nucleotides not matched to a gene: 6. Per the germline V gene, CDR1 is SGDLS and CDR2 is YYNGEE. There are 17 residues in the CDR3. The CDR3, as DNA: TGTGCCAGCAGCGTAGTGGGACTAGCGAAGGTCACAGATACGCAGTATTTT. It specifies CASSVVGLAKVTDTQYF.

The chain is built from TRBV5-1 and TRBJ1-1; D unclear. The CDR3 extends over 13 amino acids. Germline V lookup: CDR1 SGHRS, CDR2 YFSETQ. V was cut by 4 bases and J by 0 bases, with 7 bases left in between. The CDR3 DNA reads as TGCGCCAGCAGCGGCTACATGAACACTGAAGCTTTCTTT. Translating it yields CASSGYMNTEAFF.

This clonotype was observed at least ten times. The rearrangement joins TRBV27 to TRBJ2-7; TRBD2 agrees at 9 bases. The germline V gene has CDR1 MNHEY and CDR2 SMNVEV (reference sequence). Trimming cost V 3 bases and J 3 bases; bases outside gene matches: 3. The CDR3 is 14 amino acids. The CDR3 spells CASSFSGRGYEQYF. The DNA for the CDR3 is TGTGCCAGCAGTTTTAGCGGGAGAGGCTACGAGCAGTACTTC.

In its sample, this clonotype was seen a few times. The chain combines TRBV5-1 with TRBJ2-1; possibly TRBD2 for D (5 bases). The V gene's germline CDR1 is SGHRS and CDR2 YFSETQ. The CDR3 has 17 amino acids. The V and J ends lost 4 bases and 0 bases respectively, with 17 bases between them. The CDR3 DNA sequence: TGCGCCAGCAGCCCCCTCGGGGAACAGAGCTCCTACAATGAGCAGTTCTTC. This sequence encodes CASSPLGEQSSYNEQFF.

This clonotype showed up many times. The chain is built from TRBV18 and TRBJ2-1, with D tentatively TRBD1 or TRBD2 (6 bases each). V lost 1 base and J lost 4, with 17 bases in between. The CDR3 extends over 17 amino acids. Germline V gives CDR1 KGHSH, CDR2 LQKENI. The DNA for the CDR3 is TGTGCCAGCTCACCACTTGGAGGGGGGACGGGTTACAATGAGCAGTTCTTC. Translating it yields CASSPLGGGTGYNEQFF.

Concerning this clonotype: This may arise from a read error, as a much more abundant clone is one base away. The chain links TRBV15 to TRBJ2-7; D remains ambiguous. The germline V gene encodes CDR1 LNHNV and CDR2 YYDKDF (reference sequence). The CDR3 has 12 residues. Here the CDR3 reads CATNRDTYEQYF. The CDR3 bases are TGTGCCACCAACAGAGATACTTACGAGCAGTACTTC. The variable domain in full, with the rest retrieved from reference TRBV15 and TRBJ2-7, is DAMVIQNPRYQVTQFGKPVTLSCSQTLNHNVMYWYQQKSSQAPKLLFHYYDKDFNNEADTPDNFQSRRPNTSFCFLDIRSPGLGDTAMYLCATNRDTYEQYFGPGTRLTVT.

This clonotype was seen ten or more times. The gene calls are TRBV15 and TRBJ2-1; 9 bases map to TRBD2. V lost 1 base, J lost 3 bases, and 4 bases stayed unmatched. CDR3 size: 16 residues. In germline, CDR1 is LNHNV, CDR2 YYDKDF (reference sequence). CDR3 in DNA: TGTGCCACCAGCAGAGGCCCAGCGGGAGGCTACAATGAGCAGTTCTTC. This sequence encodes CATSRGPAGGYNEQFF.

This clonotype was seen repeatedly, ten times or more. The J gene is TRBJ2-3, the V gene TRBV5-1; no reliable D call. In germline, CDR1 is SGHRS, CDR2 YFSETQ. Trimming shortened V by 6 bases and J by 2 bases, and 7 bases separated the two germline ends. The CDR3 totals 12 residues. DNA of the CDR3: TGCGCCAGCAAACCTAACACAGATACGCAGTATTTT. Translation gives CASKPNTDTQYF.

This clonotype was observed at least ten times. This CDR3 is CASSPVGRTAYEQYF. The DNA of the CDR3 is TGTGCCAGCAGCCCCGTGGGGAGAACCGCTTACGAGCAGTACTTC. J is TRBJ2-7 and V is TRBV7-2; the D gene is possibly TRBD2 (5 bases). Trimming took off 5 bases at V and 4 bases at J, with 18 bases between the two ends. Germline CDR1 reads SGHTA; CDR2 reads FQGNSA. CDR3 length: 15 residues.

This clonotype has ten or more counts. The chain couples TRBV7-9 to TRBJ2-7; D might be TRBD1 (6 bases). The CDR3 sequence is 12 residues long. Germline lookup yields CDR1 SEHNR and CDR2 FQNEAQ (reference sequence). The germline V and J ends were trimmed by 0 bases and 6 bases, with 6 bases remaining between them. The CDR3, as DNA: TGTGCCAGCAGCTTAGCAGGGGGCGAGCAGTACTTC. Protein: CASSLAGGEQYF.